This T cell receptor beta chain derives from a study of tumor-infiltrating lymphocytes in primary liver carcinoma. Study information: The study enrolled male and female patients aged 30 to 69 years. Findings of the study overall: The study found only about 7-25% of top clones in all five tumor regions.

From around 18-30 mg of unsorted bulk tissue, DNA and RNA were co-extracted together. The patients presented with primary liver carcinoma, which was managed through surgical resection. Reverse transcription of 500 ng total RNA with a constant-region primer produced TCR beta cDNA. Libraries for TCR beta were built through three nested multiplex PCR rounds, which together made up a slightly modified ARM-PCR procedure. Use of TRBV1-TRBV30 forward primers with a C-beta reverse primer characterized the first two PCR rounds, which lasted about 11 cycles each. One entry per CDR3 protein results from TCRdb running MiXCR on the multiplex PCR reads. The sample has about 54,000 distinct CDR3 sequences; about 80% are singletons. About this clonotype itself: Its specificity is unknown. At one of its ends the junction is not consistent with the germline gene, which may arise from a read error.

Per the germline V gene, CDR1 is SGHAT and CDR2 is FQNNGV. This CDR3 spans 14 amino acids. The chain joins TRBV11-2 to TRBJ2-7; D remains unclear. This receptor was obtained from a man aged 35 to 55 with primary liver carcinoma and hepatitis B virus infection. Sequencing was performed on liver tumor tissue from sampling region 2. Subset given: tumor region T2, inferior pole. As DNA, the CDR3 is TGTGCCAGCAGCTCAACTGACACTGGCTACGAGCAGCACTTC. Its protein is CASSSTDTGYEQHF. Complete variable domain (other parts from reference TRBV11-2 and TRBJ2-7): EAGVAQSPRYKIIEKRQSVAFWCNPISGHATLYWYQQILGQGPKLLIQFQNNGVVDDSQLPKDRFSAERLKGVDSTLKIQPAKLEDSAVYLCASSSTDTGYEQHFGPGTRLTVT.